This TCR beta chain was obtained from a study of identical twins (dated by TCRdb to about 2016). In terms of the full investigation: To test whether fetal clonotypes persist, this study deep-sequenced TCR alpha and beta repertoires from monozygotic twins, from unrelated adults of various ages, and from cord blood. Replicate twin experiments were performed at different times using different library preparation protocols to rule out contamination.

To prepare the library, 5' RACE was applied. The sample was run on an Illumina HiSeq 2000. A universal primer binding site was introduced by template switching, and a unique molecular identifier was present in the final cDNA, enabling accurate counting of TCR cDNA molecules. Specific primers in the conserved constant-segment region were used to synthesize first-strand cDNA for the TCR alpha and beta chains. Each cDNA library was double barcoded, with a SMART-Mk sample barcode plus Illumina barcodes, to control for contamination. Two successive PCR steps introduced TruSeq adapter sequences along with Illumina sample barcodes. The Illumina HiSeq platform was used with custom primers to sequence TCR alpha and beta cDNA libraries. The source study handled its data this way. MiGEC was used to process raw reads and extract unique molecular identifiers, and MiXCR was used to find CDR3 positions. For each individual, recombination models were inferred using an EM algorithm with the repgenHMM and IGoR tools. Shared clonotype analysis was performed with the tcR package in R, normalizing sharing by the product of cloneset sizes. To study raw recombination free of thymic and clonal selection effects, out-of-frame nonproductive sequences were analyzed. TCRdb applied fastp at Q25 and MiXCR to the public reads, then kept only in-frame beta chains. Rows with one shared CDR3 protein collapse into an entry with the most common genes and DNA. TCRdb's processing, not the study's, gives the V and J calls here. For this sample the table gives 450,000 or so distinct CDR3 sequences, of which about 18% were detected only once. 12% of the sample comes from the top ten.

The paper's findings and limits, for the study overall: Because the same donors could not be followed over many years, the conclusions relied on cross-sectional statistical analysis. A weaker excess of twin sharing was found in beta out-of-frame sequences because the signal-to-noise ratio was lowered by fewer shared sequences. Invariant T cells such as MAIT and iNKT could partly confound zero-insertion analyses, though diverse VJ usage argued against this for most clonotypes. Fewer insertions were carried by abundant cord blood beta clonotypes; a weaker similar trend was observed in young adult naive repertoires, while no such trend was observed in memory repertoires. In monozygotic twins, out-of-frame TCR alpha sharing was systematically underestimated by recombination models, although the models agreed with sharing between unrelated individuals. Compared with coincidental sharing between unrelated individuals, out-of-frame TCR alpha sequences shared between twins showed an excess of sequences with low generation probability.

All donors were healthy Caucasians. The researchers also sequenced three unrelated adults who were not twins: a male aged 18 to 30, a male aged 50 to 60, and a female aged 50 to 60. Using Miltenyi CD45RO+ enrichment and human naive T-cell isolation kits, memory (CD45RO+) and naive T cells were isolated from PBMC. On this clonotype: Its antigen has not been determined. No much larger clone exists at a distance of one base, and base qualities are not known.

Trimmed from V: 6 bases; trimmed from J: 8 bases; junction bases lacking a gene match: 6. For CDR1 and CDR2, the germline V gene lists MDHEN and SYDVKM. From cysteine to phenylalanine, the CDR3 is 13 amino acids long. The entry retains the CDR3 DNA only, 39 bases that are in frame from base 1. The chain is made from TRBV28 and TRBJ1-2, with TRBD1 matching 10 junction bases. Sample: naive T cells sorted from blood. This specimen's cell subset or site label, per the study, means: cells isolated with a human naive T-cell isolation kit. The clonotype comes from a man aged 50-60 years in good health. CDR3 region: CASSLRTGGGYTF. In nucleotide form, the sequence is TGTGCCAGCAGCCTAAGGACAGGGGGAGGCTACACCTTC.